This T cell receptor (beta chain) was recorded in a study of T cells after yellow fever vaccination. Germline values: CDR1 WSHSY, CDR2 SAAADI. The CDR3 sequence is 16 residues long. V gave up 2 bases and J gave up 3 bases, with 16 bases separating them. TCRdb re-analysed the 5' RACE reads in MiXCR, keeping a single row per CDR3 protein. The sample lists 500,000 to 650,000 distinct CDR3 sequences; around 17% were seen once. The TCR comes from a man aged 18 to 35 who received the YFV17D yellow fever vaccine. Specimen: PBMCs, collected 4 to 5 days after the first yellow fever vaccination. The genes are TRBV10-2 and TRBJ2-5; D perhaps matches TRBD2 (7 bases). The CDR3 reads CASSERGADVEETQYF. DNA for the CDR3: TGCGCCAGCAGTGAGCGGGGGGCAGATGTAGAAGAGACCCAGTACTTC.